This T cell receptor beta chain was captured by sequencing in a study of shared clonotypes between healthy human individuals (dated by TCRdb to the early 2020s). The study in broad terms: A couple of women and three men aged 18 to 49 years were included in the cohort. Per donor, three plates each were used for CD4 naive and CD4 memory, two for CD8 naive, and one for CD8 memory. Blood TCR repertoires of roughly 5 healthy adults were deeply sequenced to estimate repertoire size and the extent of clonotype sharing between individuals. Different laboratories and diverse techniques were used to prepare libraries and sequence TCR repertoires, to increase sequencing depth and limit assay-specific biases. Per donor, leukapheresis produced somewhere between about 0.9 and 10 billion PBMCs. Points the paper makes about the study in general: Only blood was sampled, and tissue TCR repertoires likely differ from those in blood. Sharing across several donors was observed for 5% to 6.5% of naive CD4, over 3% of naive CD8, roughly 2.3% of memory CD4, and 0.4% of memory CD8 clonotypes. Naive subsets generally had larger estimated clonotype richness than memory subsets did. Because the study included a small number of donors, the genetic and exposure-history diversity represented was limited. Compared with non-shared clonotypes, the clonotypes found in all four sorted-subset donors had higher generation probabilities. Pairwise subsampling indicated that sequencing depth was expected to affect the degree of clonotype sharing among donors. Even with the large sequencing depth, rarefaction of the sorted-subset datasets indicated that sequencing was incomplete.

Inclusive of the bounding cysteine and phenylalanine, the CDR3 is 13 residues long. Left in the record is the CDR3 DNA by itself, 39 bases read in frame from the first base. The CDR1 and CDR2 encoded by the germline V gene (reference sequence) are WNHNN and SYGVQD. The germline ends are 9 bases apart after V is trimmed by 2 bases and J by 7 bases. Using the deep immunoSEQ assay, TCR CDR3 regions were amplified from genomic DNA by multiplex PCR. For each cell subset, the extracted genomic DNA was distributed evenly across all wells of several immunoSEQ 96-well plates, and each plate served as one replicate. For sorted subsets, approximately 200 ng of genomic DNA, equivalent to about 30,000 T cell genomes, went into each replicate PCR. Purified libraries were quantified with a Qubit 3.0 fluorometer, sized on a Bioanalyzer 2100, and re-quantified with the KAPA Library Quantification kit. Every immunoSEQ 96-well plate was sequenced on a separate single-read 150-cycle Illumina NextSeq 550 flow cell. The authors' pipeline ran thus. Because the immunoSEQ output held only junctional sequences and lacked quality scores, the filtering could not match the filtering applied to full-length reads. Sequences were annotated with PyIR, a Python wrapper for IgBLAST v1.9, using IMGT germline references to assign V/J genes and CDR3. Any read was removed if the V/J assignment was weak (E-value above 1e-6), the CDR3 was missing, or the read contained stop codons, out-of-frame junctions, or ambiguous translated residues. A V3J clonotype was defined by an identical inferred V gene, J gene, and CDR3 amino acid sequence. Percentage overlap between repertoires was computed as shared unique clonotypes divided by the size of the smaller repertoire. Three approaches were used to assess repertoire richness: RTK rarefaction, the Chao1 estimator, and Recon v2.1 estimates of unobserved clonotypes. Generation probabilities were computed with OLGA for all TCRbeta clonotypes obtained by the gDNA method from several donors. TCRdb holds this immuneACCESS table with in-frame rearrangements only. Some clones are missing; in checked studies, unresolved V genes explain under half, and the rest has no known cause. The D gene and trimming were derived from the DNA, and the V and J assignments and clone size from that table. This sample is represented by around 2,000,000 clones; about 94% of them were singletons. The ten largest make up 0.95% to 1.5% of the sample.

CD8 naive samples were CD45RO-negative cells positively selected for CCR7, giving a CD45RA+CCR7+ population that excluded TemRA cells. Healthy HIV-negative adults with no recently reported acute infections or vaccinations were included as donors. Every donor was a Caucasian adult living in Nashville, Tennessee, USA. After blood collection by leukapheresis, PBMCs were isolated using Ficoll-Histopaque density gradient centrifugation and then cryopreserved in the vapor phase of liquid nitrogen. Purity and quantity of every magnetically sorted T cell population were checked by analytical flow cytometry. Genomic DNA was isolated from each sorted fraction and quantified by UV absorbance on a Nanodrop 2000c. Turning to this clone: Its cognate antigen has yet to be identified. No base-level quality is on record; no much larger clone is a single base apart.

The source material was naive CD8+ T cells sorted from blood. The cell subset or site label, as the study defines it: CD45RA+CCR7+. This clonotype was obtained from a man between 18 and 35 years old in good health. The chain is encoded by TRBV10-1 joined to TRBJ1-3, with a tentative D gene TRBD1 over 5 matching bases. DNA sequence: TGCGCCAGCAGTGAGACCTGGGGGAACACCATATATTTT. This sequence encodes CASSETWGNTIYF.